This paragraph covers one TCR beta chain sequence. J was trimmed by 10 bases and V by 3 bases; bases with no gene match: 9. From germline, CDR1 is SGDLS and CDR2 YYNGEE. This CDR3 has 14 amino acids. The sample is drawn from a study of shared clonotypes between healthy human individuals. Turning to the study itself: The donors, a couple of women and a few men, were aged 18 to 49.

At a deep level, the assay was run. The authors split each subset's genomic DNA evenly across several immunoSEQ plates. The assay was immunoSEQ multiplex PCR, and TCRdb's table has in-frame clones only and misses some. The sample comprises 1.4 million to 1.5 million clones, around 97% of which are singletons, and approximately 1.1% rests with the top ten. Caucasian adults residing in Nashville, Tennessee made up all the donors. The chain couples TRBV9 to TRBJ1-4; 7 nucleotides align to TRBD1. Material for sequencing was naive CD4+ T cells sorted from blood. Subset here: CD45RA+ positively selected. This clonotype originated in a man in his thirties or forties in good health. The chain's CDR3 is CASSARAGGGKLFF. The CDR3 nucleotides read TGTGCCAGCAGCGCTCGGGCAGGGGGTGGAAAACTGTTTTTT.